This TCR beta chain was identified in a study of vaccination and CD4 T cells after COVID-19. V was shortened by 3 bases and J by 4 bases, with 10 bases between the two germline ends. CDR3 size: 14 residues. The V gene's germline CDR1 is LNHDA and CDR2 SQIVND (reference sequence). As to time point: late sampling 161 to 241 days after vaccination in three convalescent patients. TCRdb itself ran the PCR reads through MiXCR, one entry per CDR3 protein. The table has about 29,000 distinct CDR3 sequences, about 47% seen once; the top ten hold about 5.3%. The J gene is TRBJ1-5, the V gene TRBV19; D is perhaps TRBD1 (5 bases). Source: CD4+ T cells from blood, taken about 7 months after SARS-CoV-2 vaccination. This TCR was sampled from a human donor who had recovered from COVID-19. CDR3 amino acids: CASSIGTLNQPQHF. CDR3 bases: TGTGCCAGTAGTATCGGGACCCTTAATCAGCCCCAGCATTTT.